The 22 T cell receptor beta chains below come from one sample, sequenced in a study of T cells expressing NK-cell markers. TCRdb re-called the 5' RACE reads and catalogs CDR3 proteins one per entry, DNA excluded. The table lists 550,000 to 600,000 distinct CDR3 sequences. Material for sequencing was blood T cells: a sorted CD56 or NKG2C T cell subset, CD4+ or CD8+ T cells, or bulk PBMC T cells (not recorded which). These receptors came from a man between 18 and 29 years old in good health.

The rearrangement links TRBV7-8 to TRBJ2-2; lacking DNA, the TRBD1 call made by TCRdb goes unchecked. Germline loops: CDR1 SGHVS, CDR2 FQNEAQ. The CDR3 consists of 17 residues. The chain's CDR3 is CASSLARGTTYTGELFF.

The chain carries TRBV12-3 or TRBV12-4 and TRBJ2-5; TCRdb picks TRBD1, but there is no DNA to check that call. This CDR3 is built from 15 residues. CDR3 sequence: CASSSRGGLQETQYF.

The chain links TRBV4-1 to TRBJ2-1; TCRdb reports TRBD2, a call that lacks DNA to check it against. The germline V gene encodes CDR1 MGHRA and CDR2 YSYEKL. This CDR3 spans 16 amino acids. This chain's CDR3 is CASSQPTAGVYNEQFF.

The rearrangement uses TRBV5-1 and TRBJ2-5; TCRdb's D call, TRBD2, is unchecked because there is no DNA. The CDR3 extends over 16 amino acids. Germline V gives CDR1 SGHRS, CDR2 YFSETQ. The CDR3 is CASSLAGLAVQETQYF. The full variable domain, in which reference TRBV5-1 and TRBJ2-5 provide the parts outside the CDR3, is KAGVTQTPRYLIKTRGQQVTLSCSPISGHRSVSWYQQTPGQGLQFLFEYFSETQRNKGNFPGRFSGRQFSNSRSEMNVSTLELGDSALYLCASSLAGLAVQETQYFGPGTRLLVL.

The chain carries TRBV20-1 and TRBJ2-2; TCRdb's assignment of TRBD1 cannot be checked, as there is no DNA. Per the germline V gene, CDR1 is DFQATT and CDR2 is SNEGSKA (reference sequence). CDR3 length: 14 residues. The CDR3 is CSAYRGRSTGELFF.

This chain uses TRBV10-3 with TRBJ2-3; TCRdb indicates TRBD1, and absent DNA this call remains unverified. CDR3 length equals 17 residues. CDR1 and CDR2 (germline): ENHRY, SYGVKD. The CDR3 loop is CAINPTLGQINSDTQYF.

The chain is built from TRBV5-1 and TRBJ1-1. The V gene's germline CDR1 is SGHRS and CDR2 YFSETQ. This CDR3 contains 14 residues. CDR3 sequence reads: CASSLVGPMKQAFF.

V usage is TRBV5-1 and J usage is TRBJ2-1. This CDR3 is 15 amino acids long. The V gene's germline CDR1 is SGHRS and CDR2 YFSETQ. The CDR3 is CASSLGSTSYNEQFF.

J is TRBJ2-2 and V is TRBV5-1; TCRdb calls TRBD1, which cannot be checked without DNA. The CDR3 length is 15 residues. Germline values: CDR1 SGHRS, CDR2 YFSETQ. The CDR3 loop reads CASSLTGVRTGELFF.

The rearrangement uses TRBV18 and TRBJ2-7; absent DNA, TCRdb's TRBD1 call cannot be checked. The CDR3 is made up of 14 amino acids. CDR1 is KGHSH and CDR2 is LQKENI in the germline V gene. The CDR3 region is CASSPGTGGGEQYF.

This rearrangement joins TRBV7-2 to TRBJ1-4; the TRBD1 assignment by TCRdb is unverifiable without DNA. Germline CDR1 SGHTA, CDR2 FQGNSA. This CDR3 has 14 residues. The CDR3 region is CASSLDGAVGKLFF.

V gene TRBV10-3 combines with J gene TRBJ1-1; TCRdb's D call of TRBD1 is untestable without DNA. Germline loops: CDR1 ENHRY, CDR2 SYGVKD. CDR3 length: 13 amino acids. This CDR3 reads CAISESGEQQAFF.

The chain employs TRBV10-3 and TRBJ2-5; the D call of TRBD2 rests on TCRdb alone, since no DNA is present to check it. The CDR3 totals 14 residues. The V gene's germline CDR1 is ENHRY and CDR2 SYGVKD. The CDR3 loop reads CAIRDGRTQETQYF.

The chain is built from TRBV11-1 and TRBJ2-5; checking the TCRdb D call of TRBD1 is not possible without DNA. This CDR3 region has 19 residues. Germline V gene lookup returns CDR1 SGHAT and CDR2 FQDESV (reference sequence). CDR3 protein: CASSEPGQGAWKGPETQYF.

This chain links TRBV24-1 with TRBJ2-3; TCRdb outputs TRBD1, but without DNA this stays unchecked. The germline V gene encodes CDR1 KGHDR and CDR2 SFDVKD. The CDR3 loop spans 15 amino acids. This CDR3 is CATSDRSGGRDTQYF.

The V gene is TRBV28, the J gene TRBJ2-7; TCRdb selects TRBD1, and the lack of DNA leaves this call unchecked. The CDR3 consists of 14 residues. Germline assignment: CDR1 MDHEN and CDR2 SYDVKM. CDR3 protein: CASSLRDREEEQYF.

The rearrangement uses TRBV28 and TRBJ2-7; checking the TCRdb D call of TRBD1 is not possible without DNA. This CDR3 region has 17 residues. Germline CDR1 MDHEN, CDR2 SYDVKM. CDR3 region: CASSLFSRTGGSYEQYF.

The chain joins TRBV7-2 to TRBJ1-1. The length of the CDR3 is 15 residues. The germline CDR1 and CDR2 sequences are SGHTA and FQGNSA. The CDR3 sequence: CASSLVQNPNTEAFF. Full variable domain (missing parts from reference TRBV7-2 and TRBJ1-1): GAGVSQSPSNKVTEKGKDVELRCDPISGHTALYWYRQSLGQGLEFLIYFQGNSAPDKSGLPSDRFSAERTGGSVSTLTIQRTQQEDSAVYLCASSLVQNPNTEAFFGQGTRLTVV.

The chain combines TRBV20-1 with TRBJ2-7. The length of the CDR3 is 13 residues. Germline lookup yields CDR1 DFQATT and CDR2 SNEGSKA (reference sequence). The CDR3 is CSALRSSSYEQYF.

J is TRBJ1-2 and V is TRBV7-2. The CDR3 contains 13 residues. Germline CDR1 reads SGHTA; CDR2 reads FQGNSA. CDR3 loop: CASSLGGTDGYTF.

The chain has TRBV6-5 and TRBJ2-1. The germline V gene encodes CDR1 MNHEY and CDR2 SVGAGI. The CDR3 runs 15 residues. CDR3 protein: CASSFGGGAYNEQFF.

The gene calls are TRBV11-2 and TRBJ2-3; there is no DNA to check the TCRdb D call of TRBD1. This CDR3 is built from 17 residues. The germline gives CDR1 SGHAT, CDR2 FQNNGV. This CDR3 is CASSFQGTAGAADTQYF.